This T cell receptor (beta chain) is from a study of lymphopenia after photon versus proton radiotherapy. Generated by immunoSEQ multiplex PCR, the TCRdb table keeps only in-frame clones and is missing some. This table has 37,000 or so clones, over 65% appearing once. From germline, CDR1 is SGHNT and CDR2 YENEEA. This CDR3 spans 16 amino acids. Trimming removed 2 bases from V and 4 bases from J; junction bases left unmatched: 6. This chain connects TRBV11-3 to TRBJ2-1; TRBD2 aligns across 9 bases. The source is a man over 45 with gastric cancer. This material consisted of peripheral blood, taken from a patient treated with photon-based radiotherapy. Here the CDR3 DNA reads TGTGCCAGCAGCTTACAGGGGACTAGCTTATACAATGAGCAGTTCTTC. This encodes CASSLQGTSLYNEQFF.